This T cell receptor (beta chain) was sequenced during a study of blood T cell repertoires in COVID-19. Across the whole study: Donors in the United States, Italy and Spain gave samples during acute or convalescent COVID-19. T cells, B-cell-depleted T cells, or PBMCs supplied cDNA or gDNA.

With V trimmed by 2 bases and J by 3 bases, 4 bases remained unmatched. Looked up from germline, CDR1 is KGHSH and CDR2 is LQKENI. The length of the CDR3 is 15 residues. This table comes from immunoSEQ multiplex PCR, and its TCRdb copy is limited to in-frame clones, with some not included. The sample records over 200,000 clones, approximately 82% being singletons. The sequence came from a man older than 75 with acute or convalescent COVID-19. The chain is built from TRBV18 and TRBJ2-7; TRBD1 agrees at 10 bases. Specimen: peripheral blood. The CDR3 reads CASSPGWDRGYEQYF. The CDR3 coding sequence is TGTGCCAGCTCACCAGGGTGGGACAGGGGCTACGAGCAGTACTTC.